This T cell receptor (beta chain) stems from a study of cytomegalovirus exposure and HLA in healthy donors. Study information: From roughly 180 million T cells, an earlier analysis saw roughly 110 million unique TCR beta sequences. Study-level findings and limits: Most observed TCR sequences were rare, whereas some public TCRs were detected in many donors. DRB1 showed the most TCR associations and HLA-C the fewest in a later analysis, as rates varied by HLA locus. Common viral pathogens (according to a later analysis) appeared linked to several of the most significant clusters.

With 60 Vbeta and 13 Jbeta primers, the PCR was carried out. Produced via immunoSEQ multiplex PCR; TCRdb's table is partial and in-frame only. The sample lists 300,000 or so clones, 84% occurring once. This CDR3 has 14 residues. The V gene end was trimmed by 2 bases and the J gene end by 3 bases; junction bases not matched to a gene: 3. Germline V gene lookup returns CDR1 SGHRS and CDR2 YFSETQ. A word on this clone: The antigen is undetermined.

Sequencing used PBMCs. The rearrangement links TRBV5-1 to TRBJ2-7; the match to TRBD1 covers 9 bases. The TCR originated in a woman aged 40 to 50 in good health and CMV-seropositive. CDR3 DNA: TGCGCCAGCAGCTTCGAGACAGGGGGCTACGAGCAGTACTTC. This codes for CASSFETGGYEQYF.